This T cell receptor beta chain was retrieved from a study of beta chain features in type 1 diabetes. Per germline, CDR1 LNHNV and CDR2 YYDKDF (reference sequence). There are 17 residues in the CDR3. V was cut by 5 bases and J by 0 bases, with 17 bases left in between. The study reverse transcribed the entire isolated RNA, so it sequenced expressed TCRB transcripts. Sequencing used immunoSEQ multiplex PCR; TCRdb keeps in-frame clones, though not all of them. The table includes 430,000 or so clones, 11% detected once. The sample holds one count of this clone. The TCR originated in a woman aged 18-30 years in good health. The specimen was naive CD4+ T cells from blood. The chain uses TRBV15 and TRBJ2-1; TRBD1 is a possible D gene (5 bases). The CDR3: CATSGQGARGSYNEQFF. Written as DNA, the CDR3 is TGTGCCACCAGCGGGCAGGGTGCAAGGGGCTCCTACAATGAGCAGTTCTTC.